This T cell receptor beta chain originates from a study of radiotherapy plus CTLA-4 blockade in lung cancer listed by TCRdb under 2018. A note on the overall study: Among enrolled patients, approximately 17% had an objective response and roughly 33% reached disease control. Broad study findings and their caveats: The strongest predictors of response, as reported, were early dynamic changes in blood T cell clones along with a rise in serum interferon-beta after radiation. After treatment with radiotherapy and ipilimumab, TCR clones that originated in tumors expanded in peripheral blood.

Remarks on this clone: Its target antigen remains unknown. Per-nucleotide qualities are absent, and no much larger clonotype sits a single base away.

Library method: the immunoSEQ multiplex PCR assay. TCRdb carries this immuneACCESS record with in-frame sequences only. Its versions omit some clonotypes, under half of them owing to an unresolved V gene in the studies checked, with the rest unexplained. For this sample the table gives about 54,000 clones, of which around 85% were detected only once. 3.2% of the sample belongs to the ten largest clones. V loses 8 bases, J loses 3 bases, and the germline ends lie 17 bases apart. The CDR3 covers 15 residues, taking in both the cysteine and the phenylalanine. Only the CDR3 DNA stays, 45 bases, in frame from base 1. CDR1 and CDR2, looked up from the germline V gene, are SNHLY and FYNNEI. In this study, focal radiation therapy paired with CTLA-4 blockade (ipilimumab) was tested in patients who had chemo-refractory metastatic non-small-cell lung cancer.

The starting material was peripheral blood, obtained from a patient treated with radiotherapy plus ipilimumab. Recombination connected TRBV2 to TRBJ1-5; TRBD1 could be the D gene, as 6 bases match. This TCR came from a human donor with non-small cell lung cancer who had a partial response to radiotherapy plus ipilimumab. The DNA is TGTGCCAGCGCGAGAGACAGGACCGCCAATCAGCCCCAGCATTTT. This translates into CASARDRTANQPQHF.